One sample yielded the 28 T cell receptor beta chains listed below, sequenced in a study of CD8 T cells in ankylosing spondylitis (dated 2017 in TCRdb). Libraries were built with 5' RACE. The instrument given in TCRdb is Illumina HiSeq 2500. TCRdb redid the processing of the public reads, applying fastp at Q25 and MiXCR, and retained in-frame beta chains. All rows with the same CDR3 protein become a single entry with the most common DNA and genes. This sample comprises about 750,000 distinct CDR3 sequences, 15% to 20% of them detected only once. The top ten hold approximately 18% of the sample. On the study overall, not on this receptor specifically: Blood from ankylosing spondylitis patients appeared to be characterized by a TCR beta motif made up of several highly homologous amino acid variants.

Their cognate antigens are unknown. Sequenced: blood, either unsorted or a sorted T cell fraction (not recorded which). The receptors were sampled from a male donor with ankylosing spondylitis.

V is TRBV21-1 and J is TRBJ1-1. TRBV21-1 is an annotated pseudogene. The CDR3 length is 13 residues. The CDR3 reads CASYRTQNTEAFF. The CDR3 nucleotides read TGTGCCAGCTATAGGACCCAGAACACTGAAGCTTTCTTT.

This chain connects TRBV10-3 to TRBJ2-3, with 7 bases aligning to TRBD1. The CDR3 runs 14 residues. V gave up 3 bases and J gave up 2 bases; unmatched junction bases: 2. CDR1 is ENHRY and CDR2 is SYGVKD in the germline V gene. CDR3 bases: TGTGCCATCAGTGACGGGACAGTCACAGATACGCAGTATTTT. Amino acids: CAISDGTVTDTQYF.

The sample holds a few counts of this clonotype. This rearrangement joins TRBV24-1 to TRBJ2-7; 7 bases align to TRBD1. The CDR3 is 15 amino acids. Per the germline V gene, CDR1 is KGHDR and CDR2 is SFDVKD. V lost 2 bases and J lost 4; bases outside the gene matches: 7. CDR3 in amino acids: CATSDSGTEKYEQYF. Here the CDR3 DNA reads TGTGCCACCAGTGATTCCGGGACAGAGAAGTACGAGCAGTACTTC.

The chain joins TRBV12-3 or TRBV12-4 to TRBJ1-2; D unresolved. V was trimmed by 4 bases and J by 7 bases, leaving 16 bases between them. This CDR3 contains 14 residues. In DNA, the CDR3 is TGTGCCAGCAGTTGGGAGGGCGCGAGAGGTGGCTACACCTTC. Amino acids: CASSWEGARGGYTF.

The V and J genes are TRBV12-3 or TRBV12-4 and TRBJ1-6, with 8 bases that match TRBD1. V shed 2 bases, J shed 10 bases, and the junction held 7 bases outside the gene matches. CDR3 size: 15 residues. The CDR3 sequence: CASSLNSGGRSPLHF. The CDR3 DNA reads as TGTGCCAGCAGTTTAAATTCAGGGGGCAGGTCACCCCTCCACTTT.

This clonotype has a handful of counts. The CDR3, as DNA: TGTGCCAGCAGCCAGACACAAAACCGTGGCTACACCTTC. Its translation: CASSQTQNRGYTF. The chain links TRBV7-9 to TRBJ1-2; D call uncertain. This CDR3 has 13 residues. Germline CDR1 SEHNR, CDR2 FQNEAQ (reference sequence). Between the trimmed V and J ends, which lost 5 bases and 7 bases, there was a span of 14 bases. Complete variable domain (other parts from reference TRBV7-9 and TRBJ1-2): DTGVSQNPRHKITKRGQNVTFRCDPISEHNRLYWYRQTLGQGPEFLTYFQNEAQLEKSRLLSDRFSAERPKGSFSTLEIQRTEQGDSAMYLCASSQTQNRGYTFGSGTRLTVV.

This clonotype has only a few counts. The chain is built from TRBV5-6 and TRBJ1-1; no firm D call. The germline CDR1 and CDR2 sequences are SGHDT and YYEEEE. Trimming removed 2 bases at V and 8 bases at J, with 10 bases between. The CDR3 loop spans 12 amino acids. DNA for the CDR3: TGTGCCAGCAGCTTCTTGTCGCGCGAAGCTTTCTTT. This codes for CASSFLSREAFF.

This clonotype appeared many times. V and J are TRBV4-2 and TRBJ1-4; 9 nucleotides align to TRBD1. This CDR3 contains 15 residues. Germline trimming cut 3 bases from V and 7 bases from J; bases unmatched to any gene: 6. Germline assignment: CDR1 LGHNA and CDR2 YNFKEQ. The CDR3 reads CASSQAGTGSEKLFF. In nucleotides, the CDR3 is TGTGCCAGCAGCCAGGCGGGGACAGGGTCTGAAAAACTGTTTTTT.

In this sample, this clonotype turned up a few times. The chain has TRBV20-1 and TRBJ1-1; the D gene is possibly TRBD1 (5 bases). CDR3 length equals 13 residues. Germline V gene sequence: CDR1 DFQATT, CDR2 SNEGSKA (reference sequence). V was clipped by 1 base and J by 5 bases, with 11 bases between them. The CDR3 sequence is CSARGQGGTEAFF. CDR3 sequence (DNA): TGCAGTGCTAGAGGTCAGGGTGGGACTGAAGCTTTCTTT.

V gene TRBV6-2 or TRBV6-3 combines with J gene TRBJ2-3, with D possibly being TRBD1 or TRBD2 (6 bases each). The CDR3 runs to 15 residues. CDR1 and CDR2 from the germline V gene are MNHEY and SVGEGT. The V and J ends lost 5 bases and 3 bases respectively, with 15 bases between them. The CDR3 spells CASSNRGLETDTQYF. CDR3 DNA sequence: TGTGCCAGCAGTAACCGGGGGCTAGAGACAGATACGCAGTATTTT.

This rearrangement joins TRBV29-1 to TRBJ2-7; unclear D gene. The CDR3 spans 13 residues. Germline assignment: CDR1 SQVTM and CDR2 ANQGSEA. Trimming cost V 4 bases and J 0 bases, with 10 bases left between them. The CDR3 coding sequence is TGCAGCGTTGTGTCCCCTCGCTCCTACGAGCAGTACTTC. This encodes CSVVSPRSYEQYF.

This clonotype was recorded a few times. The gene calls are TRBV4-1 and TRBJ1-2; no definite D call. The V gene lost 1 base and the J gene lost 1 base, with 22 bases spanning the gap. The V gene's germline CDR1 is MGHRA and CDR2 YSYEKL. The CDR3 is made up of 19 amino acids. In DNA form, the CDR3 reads TGCGCCAGCAGCCAAGCGTCCATGACGGAACCAGCCTTTAACTATGGCTACACCTTC. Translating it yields CASSQASMTEPAFNYGYTF.

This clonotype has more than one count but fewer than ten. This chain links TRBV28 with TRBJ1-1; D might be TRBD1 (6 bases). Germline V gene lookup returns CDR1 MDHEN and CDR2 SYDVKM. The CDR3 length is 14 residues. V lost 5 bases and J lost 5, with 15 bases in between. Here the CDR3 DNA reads TGTGCCAGCAGTGGGCTAGGGGGGGCGACTGAAGCTTTCTTT. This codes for CASSGLGGATEAFF.

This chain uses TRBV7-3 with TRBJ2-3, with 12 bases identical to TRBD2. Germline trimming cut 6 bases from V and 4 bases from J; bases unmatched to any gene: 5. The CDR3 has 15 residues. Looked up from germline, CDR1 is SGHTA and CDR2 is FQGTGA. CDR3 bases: TGTGCCAGCAGGGCTAGCGGGGGGGCCCCAGATACGCAGTATTTT. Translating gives CASRASGGAPDTQYF.

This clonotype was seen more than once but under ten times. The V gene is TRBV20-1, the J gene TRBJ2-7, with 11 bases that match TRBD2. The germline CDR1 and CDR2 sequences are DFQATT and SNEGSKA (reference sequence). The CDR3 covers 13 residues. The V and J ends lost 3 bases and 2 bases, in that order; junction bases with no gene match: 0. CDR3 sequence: CSASSGRAYEQYF. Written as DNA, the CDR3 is TGCAGTGCTAGTAGCGGGAGGGCCTACGAGCAGTACTTC.

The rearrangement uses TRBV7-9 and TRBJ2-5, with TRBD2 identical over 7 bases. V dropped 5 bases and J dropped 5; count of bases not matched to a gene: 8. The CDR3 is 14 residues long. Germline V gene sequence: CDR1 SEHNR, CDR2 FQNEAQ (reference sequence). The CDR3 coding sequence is TGTGCCAGCAGCAGTGGGGCCGGGAGGGAGACCCAGTACTTC. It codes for CASSSGAGRETQYF.

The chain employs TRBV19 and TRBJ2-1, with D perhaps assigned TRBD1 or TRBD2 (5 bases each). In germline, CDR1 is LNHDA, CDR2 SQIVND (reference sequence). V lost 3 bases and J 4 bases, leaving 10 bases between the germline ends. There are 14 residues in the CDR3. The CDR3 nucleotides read TGTGCCAGTAGTATGGGGACCCTATACAATGAGCAGTTCTTC. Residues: CASSMGTLYNEQFF.

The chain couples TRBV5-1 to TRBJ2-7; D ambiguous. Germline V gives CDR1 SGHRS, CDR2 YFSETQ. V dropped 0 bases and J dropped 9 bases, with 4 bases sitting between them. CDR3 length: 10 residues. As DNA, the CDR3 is TGCGCCAGCAGCTTGGAGAGGCAGTACTTC. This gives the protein CASSLERQYF.

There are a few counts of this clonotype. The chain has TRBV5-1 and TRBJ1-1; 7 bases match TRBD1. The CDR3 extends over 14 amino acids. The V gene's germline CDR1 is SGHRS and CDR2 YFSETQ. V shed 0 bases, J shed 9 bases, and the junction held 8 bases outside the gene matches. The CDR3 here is CASSLGDSLRKAFF. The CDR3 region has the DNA TGCGCCAGCAGCTTGGGGGACAGCTTAAGGAAAGCTTTCTTT. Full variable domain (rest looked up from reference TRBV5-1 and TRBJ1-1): KAGVTQTPRYLIKTRGQQVTLSCSPISGHRSVSWYQQTPGQGLQFLFEYFSETQRNKGNFPGRFSGRQFSNSRSEMNVSTLELGDSALYLCASSLGDSLRKAFFGQGTRLTVV.

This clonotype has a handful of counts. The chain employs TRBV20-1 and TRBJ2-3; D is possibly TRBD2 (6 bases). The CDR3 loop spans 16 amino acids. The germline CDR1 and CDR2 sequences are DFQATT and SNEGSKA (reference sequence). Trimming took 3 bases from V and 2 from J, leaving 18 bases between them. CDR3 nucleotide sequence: TGCAGTGCTAGTGGTCCAGCTCGGGGGATCACAGATACGCAGTATTTT. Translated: CSASGPARGITDTQYF.

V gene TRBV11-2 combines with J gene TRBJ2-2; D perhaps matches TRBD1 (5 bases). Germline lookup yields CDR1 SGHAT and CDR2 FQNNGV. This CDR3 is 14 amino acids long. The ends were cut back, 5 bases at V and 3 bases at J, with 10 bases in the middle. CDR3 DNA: TGTGCCAGCAGCCCGGACACCTACACCGGGGAGCTGTTTTTT. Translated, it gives CASSPDTYTGELFF.

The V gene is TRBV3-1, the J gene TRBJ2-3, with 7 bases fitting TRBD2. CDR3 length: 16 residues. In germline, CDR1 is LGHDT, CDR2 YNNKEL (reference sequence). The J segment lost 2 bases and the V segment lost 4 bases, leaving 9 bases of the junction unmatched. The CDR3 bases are TGTGCCAGCAGCCCCTTCCGGCGGGGGTCCACAGATACGCAGTATTTT. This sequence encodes CASSPFRRGSTDTQYF.

This CDR3 reads CSVRTSGSYKQYF. The CDR3, as DNA: TGCAGCGTTAGGACTAGCGGGAGTTACAAGCAGTACTTC. The V and J genes are TRBV29-1 and TRBJ2-7, with 13 bases that match TRBD2. The CDR3 sequence is 13 residues long. The trim removed 5 bases at V and 8 bases at J, leaving 6 bases unmatched. Germline V CDR1 and CDR2: SQVTM, ANQGSEA.

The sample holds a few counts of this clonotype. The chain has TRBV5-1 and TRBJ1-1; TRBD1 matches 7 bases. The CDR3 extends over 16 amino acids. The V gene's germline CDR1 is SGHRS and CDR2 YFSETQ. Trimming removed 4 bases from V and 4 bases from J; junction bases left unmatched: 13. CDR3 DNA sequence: TGCGCCAGCAGCGAACGGGACAGTCGGGGGAGCACTGAAGCTTTCTTT. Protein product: CASSERDSRGSTEAFF.

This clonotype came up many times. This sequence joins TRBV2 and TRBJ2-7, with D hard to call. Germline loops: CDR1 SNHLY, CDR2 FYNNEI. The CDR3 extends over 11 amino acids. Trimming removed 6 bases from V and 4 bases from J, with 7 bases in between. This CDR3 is CASRVGYEQYF. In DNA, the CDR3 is TGTGCCAGCAGAGTGGGTTACGAGCAGTACTTC.

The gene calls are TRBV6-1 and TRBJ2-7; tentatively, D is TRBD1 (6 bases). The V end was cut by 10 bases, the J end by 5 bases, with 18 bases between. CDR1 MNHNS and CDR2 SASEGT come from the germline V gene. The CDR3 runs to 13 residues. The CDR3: CATSSYEGDEQYF. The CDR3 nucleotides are TGTGCCACCAGCTCCTATGAGGGGGACGAGCAGTACTTC.

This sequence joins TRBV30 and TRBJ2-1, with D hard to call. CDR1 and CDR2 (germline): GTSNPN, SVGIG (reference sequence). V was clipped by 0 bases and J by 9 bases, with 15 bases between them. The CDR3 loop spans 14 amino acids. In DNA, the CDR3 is TGTGCCTGGAGTGTAAAACTTGTTAGGGCTGAGCAGTTCTTC. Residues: CAWSVKLVRAEQFF.

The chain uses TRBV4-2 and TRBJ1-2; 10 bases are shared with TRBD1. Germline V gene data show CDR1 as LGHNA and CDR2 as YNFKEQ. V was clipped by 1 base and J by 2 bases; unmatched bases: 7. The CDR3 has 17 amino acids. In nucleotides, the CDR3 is TGTGCCAGCAGCCAAGGGGACAGGGGAAAATTCAACTATGGCTACACCTTC. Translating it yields CASSQGDRGKFNYGYTF.